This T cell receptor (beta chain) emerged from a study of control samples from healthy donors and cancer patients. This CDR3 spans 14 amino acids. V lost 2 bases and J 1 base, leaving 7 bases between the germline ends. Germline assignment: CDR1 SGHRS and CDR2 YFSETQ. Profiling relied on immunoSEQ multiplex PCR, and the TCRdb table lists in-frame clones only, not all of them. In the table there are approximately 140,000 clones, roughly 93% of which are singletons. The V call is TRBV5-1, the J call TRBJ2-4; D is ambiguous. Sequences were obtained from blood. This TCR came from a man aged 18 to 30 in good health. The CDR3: CASSLPQAKNIQYF. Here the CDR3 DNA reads TGCGCCAGCAGCTTACCTCAGGCCAAAAACATTCAGTACTTC.